A single sample gave rise to the 4 T cell receptor beta chains below, sequenced in a study of blood T cells in healthy people across ages. A J-beta primer mix and a sample-barcoded 5' primer were used in a second PCR of roughly 6 to 12 cycles. TCRdb redid the calling of the 5' RACE reads with MiXCR, one entry per CDR3 protein. The sample lists more than 550,000 distinct CDR3 sequences; about 20% were seen once. Sample: blood. These receptors all stem from a man between 65 and 85 years old in good health.

The chain has TRBV20-1 and TRBJ2-3; D call uncertain. There are 12 residues in the CDR3. Deletions cut 4 bases from V and 4 bases from J, with 9 bases between. Germline V gives CDR1 DFQATT, CDR2 SNEGSKA (reference sequence). CDR3 protein: CSAIALADTQYF. The DNA of the CDR3 is TGCAGTGCTATTGCTCTTGCAGATACGCAGTATTTT.

The chain employs TRBV24-1 and TRBJ1-1; D is unclear. CDR1 is KGHDR and CDR2 is SFDVKD in the germline V gene. CDR3 length: 13 residues. Trimming took 0 bases from V and 4 from J, leaving 5 bases between them. The CDR3 spells CATSDLAGTEAFF. The DNA of the CDR3 is TGTGCCACCAGTGATTTGGCGGGCACTGAAGCTTTCTTT.

The chain links TRBV5-1 to TRBJ2-7, with D maybe TRBD1 (5 bases). This CDR3 has 13 residues. The germline V gene has CDR1 SGHRS and CDR2 YFSETQ. Trimming removed 7 bases from V and 0 bases from J, with 11 bases in between. The DNA of the CDR3 is TGCGCCAGCCACCGACAGAGCTCCTACGAGCAGTACTTC. Translation: CASHRQSSYEQYF.

This clonotype was counted between two and nine times. The rearrangement joins TRBV20-1 to TRBJ2-5; D gene uncertain. V was cut by 3 bases and J by 5 bases, with 10 bases left in between. Germline loops: CDR1 DFQATT, CDR2 SNEGSKA (reference sequence). The CDR3 contains 12 residues. The CDR3 DNA follows: TGCAGTGCTAGCGGACGAGTGGAGACCCAGTACTTC. Translating it yields CSASGRVETQYF.